A single sample is the source of the 6 T cell receptor beta chains below, sequenced in a study of blood T cell repertoires in COVID-19. This table comes from immunoSEQ multiplex PCR, and its TCRdb copy is limited to in-frame clones, with some not included. The table has 60,000 or so clones, more than 70% seen once; the top ten hold less than 7%. The sequenced material came from peripheral blood. The receptors come from a man aged 60-69 years with active or convalescent COVID-19.

This chain links TRBV6-2 or TRBV6-3 with TRBJ2-1, with D unclear. In germline, CDR1 is MNHEY, CDR2 SVGEGT. CDR3 length: 13 amino acids. Trimming shortened V by 0 bases and J by 10 bases, and 10 bases separated the two germline ends. CDR3 in amino acids: CASSYSAEAEQFF. CDR3 nucleotide sequence: TGTGCCAGCAGTTACTCCGCGGAAGCAGAGCAGTTCTTC.

The chain links TRBV7-7 to TRBJ2-1; 7 nucleotides match TRBD2. The CDR3 is 15 amino acids. J lost 4 bases, V lost 3 bases, and 6 bases had no gene match. CDR1 and CDR2 from the germline V gene are SSHAT and FNYEAQ (reference sequence). The CDR3 DNA is TGTGCCAGCAGCTTCGGTCTAGCGGTTTACAATGAGCAGTTCTTC. This codes for CASSFGLAVYNEQFF.

V is TRBV23-1 and J is TRBJ2-7; a possible D gene is TRBD2 (5 bases). TRBV23-1 is classed as an ORF, of uncertain function. V was shortened by 4 bases and J by 2 bases, with 12 bases between the two germline ends. The CDR3 covers 14 residues. The CDR3 is CASSRVSGTYEQYF. The DNA of the CDR3 is TGCGCCAGCAGTCGGGTTTCGGGGACCTACGAGCAGTACTTC.

The gene calls are TRBV18 and TRBJ2-6; D possibly corresponds to TRBD1 (5 bases). The CDR3 is 16 amino acids. Trimming pared 3 bases from V and 3 bases from J, leaving 12 bases between. Looked up from germline, CDR1 is KGHSH and CDR2 is LQKENI. Written as DNA, the CDR3 is TGTGCCAGCTCACCGCTTATACAGGTTGGGGCCAACGTCCTGACTTTC. Residues: CASSPLIQVGANVLTF.

This clone was picked up one time. The chain uses TRBV20-1 and TRBJ1-1, with a tentative D call TRBD1 (5 bases). The CDR3 spans 12 residues. Germline V gene sequence: CDR1 DFQATT, CDR2 SNEGSKA (reference sequence). Trimming removed 3 bases at V and 10 bases at J, with 15 bases between. The CDR3 nucleotides read TGCAGTGCTAGTAGCCCAGGGAGGGGAGCTTTCTTT. Protein: CSASSPGRGAFF.

This chain connects TRBV7-2 to TRBJ2-2; 7 positions agree with TRBD1. The CDR3 is made up of 15 amino acids. J gave up 6 bases and V 5 bases, and 9 bases lay outside the gene matches. CDR1 SGHTA and CDR2 FQGNSA come from the germline V gene. CDR3 amino acids: CASSPGGARSGELFF. CDR3 in DNA: TGTGCCAGCAGCCCAGGGGGAGCGAGATCCGGGGAGCTGTTTTTT.